The 32 T cell receptor beta chains reported below all come from one sample, sequenced in a study of cytomegalovirus exposure and HLA in healthy donors. A multiplex PCR was run with 60 Vbeta primers and 13 Jbeta primers. Sequencing used immunoSEQ multiplex PCR; TCRdb keeps in-frame clones, though not all of them. Of about 98,000 clones listed, about 74% are singletons. The specimen sequenced was PBMCs. The receptor set was obtained from a male donor in good health and CMV-seronegative.

V gene TRBV28 combines with J gene TRBJ2-7; 10 nucleotides match TRBD1. Germline V CDR1 and CDR2: MDHEN, SYDVKM. The V segment lost 6 bases and the J segment 1 base; nucleotides outside the gene matches: 9. This CDR3 spans 16 amino acids. CDR3 DNA: TGTGCCAGCAGCCTCCCTTGGACAGGGGGATCCTACGAGCAGTACTTC. It yields the protein CASSLPWTGGSYEQYF.

The chain uses TRBV27 and TRBJ2-3; D remains unclear. Germline CDR1 is MNHEY and CDR2 is SMNVEV (reference sequence). The ends were cut back, 5 bases at V and 2 bases at J, with 11 bases in the middle. The CDR3 runs 14 residues. CDR3: CASSVRGLTDTQYF. The CDR3 DNA follows: TGTGCCAGCAGTGTGCGCGGTCTCACAGATACGCAGTATTTT.

The chain employs TRBV15 and TRBJ2-7, with 8 bases aligning to TRBD1. The J segment lost 5 bases and the V segment lost 5 bases, leaving 11 bases of the junction unmatched. This CDR3 is built from 15 residues. From germline, CDR1 is LNHNV and CDR2 YYDKDF (reference sequence). The CDR3 here is CATSGRQGLEHEQYF. In DNA form, the CDR3 reads TGTGCCACCAGCGGGAGACAGGGGTTGGAGCACGAGCAGTACTTC.

V and J are TRBV5-3 and TRBJ1-5; 7 bases match TRBD1. TRBV5-3 is recorded as an ORF, its role being uncertain. After removal of 4 bases from V and 6 bases from J, the junction contained 10 bases not matched to a gene. This CDR3 has 15 residues. The CDR3: CARSKGQNKSQPQHF. As DNA, the CDR3 is TGTGCCAGAAGCAAGGGACAGAACAAGAGTCAGCCCCAGCATTTT.

The chain uses TRBV5-1 and TRBJ2-6; no firm D call. V lost 0 bases and J lost 2, with 9 bases in between. The CDR3 totals 16 residues. Germline V lookup: CDR1 SGHRS, CDR2 YFSETQ. CDR3 protein: CASSLVGQTGANVLTF. The CDR3 nucleotides read TGCGCCAGCAGCTTGGTTGGCCAAACTGGGGCCAACGTCCTGACTTTC.

The chain carries TRBV7-2 and TRBJ1-4; tentatively, D is TRBD1 (6 bases). Germline V gene lookup returns CDR1 SGHTA and CDR2 FQGNSA. Trimming removed 5 bases from V and 0 bases from J, with 13 bases in between. The CDR3 runs to 16 residues. The CDR3, as DNA: TGTGCCAGCAGCCCTTATCCAGGGGCAACTAATGAAAAACTGTTTTTT. Residues: CASSPYPGATNEKLFF.

This clone came up once. The chain links TRBV20-1 to TRBJ1-1, with unresolved D. The CDR3 has 11 amino acids. In germline, CDR1 is DFQATT, CDR2 SNEGSKA (reference sequence). With 6 bases removed from V and 8 bases from J, the gap between germline ends came to 13 bases. In nucleotides, the CDR3 is TGCAGTGCAGAAAGAGGTCTCGAAGCTTTCTTT. Amino acids: CSAERGLEAFF.

The chain recombines TRBV5-1 with TRBJ2-7; weak D call: TRBD2 (5 bases). V gave up 0 bases and J gave up 6 bases, with 10 bases separating them. The germline V gene has CDR1 SGHRS and CDR2 YFSETQ. This CDR3 is 13 amino acids long. This chain's CDR3 is CASSLVAGGEQYF. The DNA of the CDR3 is TGCGCCAGCAGCTTGGTCGCGGGCGGCGAGCAGTACTTC.

This chain links TRBV9 with TRBJ2-1; the match to TRBD2 covers 9 bases. This CDR3 spans 19 amino acids. Per germline, CDR1 SGDLS and CDR2 YYNGEE. The junction had 14 bases not matched to a gene; V was cut back by 4 bases and J by 0 bases. This chain's CDR3 is CASSSPRREGRSSYNEQFF. As DNA, the CDR3 is TGTGCCAGCAGCTCCCCAAGGCGGGAGGGCCGGAGCTCCTACAATGAGCAGTTCTTC.

The rearrangement uses TRBV30 and TRBJ1-5; possibly TRBD1 for D (5 bases). Germline V gene data show CDR1 as GTSNPN and CDR2 as SVGIG (reference sequence). The V end lost 5 bases, the J end lost 0 bases, and 14 bases lay between the germline ends. CDR3 length: 15 residues. The CDR3 region is CAWSRGGNSNQPQHF. CDR3 nucleotides: TGTGCCTGGTCGCGGGGGGGGAATAGCAATCAGCCCCAGCATTTT.

The chain couples TRBV15 to TRBJ1-5; D is possibly TRBD1 (6 bases). The V end lost 1 base, the J end lost 1 base, and 8 bases lay between the germline ends. Germline-derived CDR1 and CDR2 are LNHNV and YYDKDF (reference sequence). This CDR3 has 15 amino acids. The CDR3 here is CATSRVTGSNQPQHF. The CDR3 nucleotides are TGTGCCACCAGCAGAGTTACAGGGAGCAATCAGCCCCAGCATTTT.

This clone has just a few counts. The V call is TRBV18, the J call TRBJ1-2; a possible D gene is TRBD1 (5 bases). V was trimmed by 3 bases and J by 6 bases, leaving 8 bases between them. Germline CDR1 and CDR2: KGHSH and LQKENI. This CDR3 region has 12 residues. In DNA, the CDR3 is TGTGCCAGCTCACCCGGAGGGGATGGCTACACCTTC. Protein sequence: CASSPGGDGYTF.

CDR3 bases: TGTGCCAGCAGCTTTGATCTAGGAGACACTGAAGCTTTCTTT. Protein product: CASSFDLGDTEAFF. The J gene is TRBJ1-1, the V gene TRBV7-2; no reliable D call. CDR1 is SGHTA, CDR2 FQGNSA, per germline. CDR3 length: 14 amino acids. Trimming cost V 3 bases and J 3 bases, with 11 bases left between them.

This clone occurred a few times. The V and J genes are TRBV19 and TRBJ1-2; 8 positions match TRBD1. The CDR3 runs 15 residues. The germline CDR1 and CDR2 sequences are LNHDA and SQIVND (reference sequence). V gave up 0 bases and J gave up 4 bases; unmatched junction bases: 4. CDR3 coding DNA: TGTGCCAGTAGTATAGAGCGACAGGGGATCTATGGCTACACCTTC. It translates to CASSIERQGIYGYTF.

The chain combines TRBV18 with TRBJ1-1; a possible D gene is TRBD1 (5 bases). This CDR3 contains 15 residues. CDR1 KGHSH and CDR2 LQKENI come from the germline V gene. V was clipped by 1 base and J by 1 base, with 10 bases between them. CDR3 sequence (DNA): TGTGCCAGCTCACCACAGGGGTCTGGGAACACTGAAGCTTTCTTT. This gives the protein CASSPQGSGNTEAFF.

The rearrangement joins TRBV7-2 to TRBJ2-5; 10 nucleotides agree with TRBD2. Per the germline V gene, CDR1 is SGHTA and CDR2 is FQGNSA. With V trimmed by 4 bases and J by 9 bases, 11 bases remained unmatched. This CDR3 has 15 residues. The CDR3 DNA reads TGTGCCAGCAGCTCCCAGCGGGAGGGCCGAAGGGCCCAGTACTTC. Its protein is CASSSQREGRRAQYF. Complete variable domain (other parts from reference TRBV7-2 and TRBJ2-5): GAGVSQSPSNKVTEKGKDVELRCDPISGHTALYWYRQSLGQGLEFLIYFQGNSAPDKSGLPSDRFSAERTGGSVSTLTIQRTQQEDSAVYLCASSSQREGRRAQYFGPGTRLLVL.

The chain employs TRBV30 and TRBJ2-3, with a weak D call TRBD2 (6 bases). Per germline, CDR1 GTSNPN and CDR2 SVGIG (reference sequence). This CDR3 has 14 residues. V was trimmed by 1 base and J by 0 bases, leaving 8 bases between them. CDR3: CAWSDGGSTDTQYF. DNA for the CDR3: TGTGCCTGGAGTGACGGAGGGAGCACAGATACGCAGTATTTT.

The chain uses TRBV10-1 and TRBJ1-3; no clear D. Deletions cut 1 base from V and 0 bases from J, with 13 bases between. This CDR3 region has 17 residues. In germline, CDR1 is WNHNN, CDR2 SYGVQD (reference sequence). The CDR3 bases are TGCGCCAGCAGTGAGTATGCGGGCCTGAGCTCTGGAAACACCATATATTTT. This sequence encodes CASSEYAGLSSGNTIYF.

V and J are TRBV5-1 and TRBJ2-7; unclear D gene. The V end was cut by 0 bases, the J end by 0 bases, with 7 bases between. This CDR3 contains 14 residues. The germline gives CDR1 SGHRS, CDR2 YFSETQ. This CDR3 is CASSLAQDSYEQYF. CDR3 sequence (DNA): TGCGCCAGCAGCTTGGCCCAGGACTCCTACGAGCAGTACTTC.

The chain combines TRBV7-2 with TRBJ1-4, with TRBD1 matching 7 bases. V dropped 4 bases and J dropped 8; count of bases not matched to a gene: 7. This CDR3 is 14 amino acids long. Germline V lookup: CDR1 SGHTA, CDR2 FQGNSA. The CDR3 coding sequence is TGTGCCAGCAGCTCGAGGGACAGATTCGAAAAACTGTTTTTT. It translates to CASSSRDRFEKLFF.

In DNA, the CDR3 is TGTGCCAGCAGCCCTTTCGACAGCTCCTACGAGCAGTACTTC. Protein product: CASSPFDSSYEQYF. The V and J genes are TRBV28 and TRBJ2-7; weak D call: TRBD1 (5 bases). Germline V gives CDR1 MDHEN, CDR2 SYDVKM. V lost 6 bases and J lost 0, with 12 bases in between. The CDR3 consists of 14 residues.

The chain is built from TRBV10-3 and TRBJ2-7; no clear D gene. Germline lookup yields CDR1 ENHRY and CDR2 SYGVKD. The CDR3 is 14 amino acids. The V gene lost 3 bases and the J gene lost 1 base, with 10 bases spanning the gap. In nucleotides, the CDR3 is TGTGCCATCAGTGACACCTCCTATTCCTACGAGCAGTACTTC. This encodes CAISDTSYSYEQYF.

This chain uses TRBV13 with TRBJ2-3; no definite D call. The CDR3 is 15 residues long. Germline V gives CDR1 PRHDT, CDR2 FYEKMQ (reference sequence). The V and J ends lost 2 bases and 4 bases respectively, with 13 bases between them. The CDR3 DNA follows: TGTGCCAGCAGCTTACGAAAGGAGACCCCAGATACGCAGTATTTT. Its protein is CASSLRKETPDTQYF. The variable domain in full, completed from reference TRBV13 and TRBJ2-3, reads AAGVIQSPRHLIKEKRETATLKCYPIPRHDTVYWYQQGPGQDPQFLISFYEKMQSDKGSIPDRFSAQQFSDYHSELNMSSLELGDSALYFCASSLRKETPDTQYFGPGTRLTVL.

The chain uses TRBV15 and TRBJ2-7; 12 bases are a match to TRBD2. This CDR3 has 15 residues. V was clipped by 2 bases and J by 1 base; unmatched bases: 0. Germline V gene sequence: CDR1 LNHNV, CDR2 YYDKDF (reference sequence). DNA for the CDR3: TGTGCCACCAGCAGACTAGCGGGAGGGTCCTACGAGCAGTACTTC. It translates to CATSRLAGGSYEQYF.

This rearrangement joins TRBV25-1 to TRBJ2-2, with D unclear. The CDR3 is 15 amino acids. The V end was cut by 5 bases, the J end by 4 bases, with 14 bases between. The germline CDR1 and CDR2 sequences are MGHDK and SYGVNS. CDR3 amino acids: CASSFRIPGTGELFF. The DNA of the CDR3 is TGTGCCAGCAGTTTTCGTATCCCGGGCACCGGGGAGCTGTTTTTT.

The V gene is TRBV25-1, the J gene TRBJ2-1; 10 bases are shared with TRBD1. CDR1 and CDR2 from the germline V gene are MGHDK and SYGVNS. The CDR3 has 16 residues. The junction had 7 bases not matched to a gene; V was cut back by 6 bases and J by 2 bases. The CDR3 nucleotides are TGTGCCAGCAGGGGGGACAGGGGCCCTACCTACAATGAGCAGTTCTTC. This gives the protein CASRGDRGPTYNEQFF.

The rearrangement joins TRBV29-1 to TRBJ1-5; 8 bases fit TRBD1. The germline V gene encodes CDR1 SQVTM and CDR2 ANQGSEA. After removal of 6 bases from V and 8 bases from J, the junction contained 9 bases not matched to a gene. The CDR3 runs to 13 residues. The CDR3, as DNA: TGCAGCGTCGTTTCCACAGGGGGTGAGCCCCAGCATTTT. Encoded protein: CSVVSTGGEPQHF.

A single count supports this clone. J is TRBJ2-3 and V is TRBV19; 7 nucleotides line up with TRBD2. The CDR3 is made up of 15 amino acids. The germline gives CDR1 LNHDA, CDR2 SQIVND (reference sequence). V lost 11 bases to trimming and J lost 2 bases; unmatched junction nucleotides: 13. The CDR3 protein is CAVSREVQNTDTQYF. The CDR3 nucleotides read TGTGCCGTTTCCCGGGAGGTACAAAACACAGATACGCAGTATTTT.

This chain uses TRBV29-1 with TRBJ2-7, with D possibly TRBD2 on 5 matching bases. Germline CDR1 is SQVTM and CDR2 is ANQGSEA. The V end was cut by 7 bases, the J end by 3 bases, with 13 bases between. This CDR3 has 12 amino acids. In DNA form, the CDR3 reads TGCAGCGGATCGGGGTATAACTACGAGCAGTACTTC. Its translation: CSGSGYNYEQYF.

The V and J genes are TRBV25-1 and TRBJ2-1; 7 bases align to TRBD1. This CDR3 region has 14 residues. Per the germline V gene, CDR1 is MGHDK and CDR2 is SYGVNS. V lost 6 bases to trimming and J lost 4 bases; unmatched junction nucleotides: 6. This chain's CDR3 is CASRPGTDYNEQFF. CDR3 in DNA: TGTGCCAGCAGACCCGGGACAGATTACAATGAGCAGTTCTTC.

This chain joins TRBV21-1 and TRBJ2-7; TRBD2 is the table's D call, not checked against the DNA. TRBV21-1 is labeled a pseudogene. The CDR3 contains 16 residues. The CDR3 is CASSRPREVVTYEQYF. The DNA for the CDR3 is TGTGCCAGCAGCAGGCCCCGGGAGGTGGTTACCTACGAGCAGTACTTC.

The chain has TRBV30 and TRBJ1-5; unclear D gene. CDR3 size: 12 residues. The V and J ends lost 7 bases and 4 bases respectively, with 11 bases between them. Germline loops: CDR1 GTSNPN, CDR2 SVGIG (reference sequence). The DNA of the CDR3 is TGTGCCTTAGGCGGACTAAATCAGCCCCAGCATTTT. It is translated as CALGGLNQPQHF. Full variable domain (remainder filled in from reference TRBV30 and TRBJ1-5): SQTIHQWPATLVQPVGSPLSLECTVEGTSNPNLYWYRQAAGRGLQLLFYSVGIGQISSEVPQNLSASRPQDRQFILSSKKLLLSDSGFYLCALGGLNQPQHFGDGTRLSIL.